This T cell receptor beta chain was recorded in a study of CXCR3-negative and CXCR3-positive naive CD8 T cells. About the study: For each library, about 1.5 +/- 0.3 million TRB reads were obtained, 110 million to 150 million in total. Study results and caveats: Much lower diversity was found in memory CD8+ cells, while both naive subsets had comparably high diversity. Researchers reported similar TRBV-TRBJ usage in naive CXCR3-negative and CXCR3-positive cells, though memory differed.

As for this clonotype: Its matching antigen is unknown.

Germline values: CDR1 MNHEY, CDR2 SMNVEV (reference sequence). There are 16 residues in the CDR3. Through 5' RACE with UMI labels, the TRB cDNA libraries were prepared. From its re-call of the 5' RACE reads, TCRdb lists each CDR3 protein once, without DNA. This sample contains 60,000 or so distinct CDR3 sequences. Sequenced sample: memory CD8+ T cells from blood. The chain links TRBV27 to TRBJ2-1; TCRdb calls TRBD1, which cannot be checked without DNA. This clonotype originated in a human donor in good health. Some clones in this sample may be carry-over from other donors' samples. CDR3 region: CASRGGAGLDLNEQFF.